This T cell receptor (beta chain) was sequenced in a study of T cell repertoires in cytomegalovirus infection. Study context: The public TCR beta signatures pointed to both CMV infection and matching HLA type.

Points on this clonotype: Its antigen is still unknown.

The CDR3 is 15 residues long. Germline V CDR1 and CDR2: SGHKS, YYEKEE (reference sequence). Trimming took off 2 bases at V and 3 bases at J, with 12 bases between the two ends. Each CDR3 protein is one row after TCRdb ran MiXCR on the reads. The sample records about 440,000 distinct CDR3 sequences, approximately 31% being singletons. Study-level results: Individuals carrying CMV plus the relevant HLA were identified by cumulative frequency of public TCR beta families. It was HLA-C-restricted CMV-specific TCR beta clonotypes that dominated the response ex vivo.

The gene calls are TRBV5-5 and TRBJ2-1, with D possibly being TRBD1 (6 bases). Material for sequencing was PBMCs. The sequence was obtained from a human donor in good health (CMV status not recorded). Some clones in this sample may be carry-over from other donors' samples. This chain's CDR3 is CASSLQGMGYNEQFF. The CDR3 DNA is TGTGCCAGCAGCTTACAGGGAATGGGCTACAATGAGCAGTTCTTC.